The present entry profiles one TCR beta chain with its context. This sample is drawn from a study of CD8 T cells in Susac syndrome. The RNA input was about 0.5 to 1 ug, and it was reverse transcribed with random hexamers. Each CDR3 protein gets one entry after TCRdb re-called the immunoSEQ multiplex PCR reads with MiXCR. The table includes some 200,000 distinct CDR3 sequences, 85% to 95% detected once. Per germline, CDR1 DFQATT and CDR2 SNEGSKA (reference sequence). Trimming cost V 6 bases and J 4 bases; bases outside gene matches: 5. The CDR3 consists of 12 residues. The chain uses TRBV20-1 and TRBJ2-7; 8 nucleotides match TRBD2. The sequence was collected from a human donor in good health. Sequencing used CD4+ T cells from PBMCs. The chain's CDR3 is CSAPGLAYEQYF. The CDR3, as DNA: TGCAGTGCACCCGGACTAGCATACGAGCAGTACTTC.